Following are 30 T cell receptor beta chains from one sample sequenced in a study of blood T cells in healthy people across ages. Combining a sample-barcoded 5' primer with a J-beta primer mix, a second PCR ran for 7 to 11 cycles. MiXCR, applied by TCRdb to the 5' RACE reads, yields one record per CDR3 protein. This table has about a million distinct CDR3 sequences, just over 50% appearing once. Sequenced material: blood. The origin of the receptors is a woman aged 55 to 70 in good health.

The J gene is TRBJ2-7, the V gene TRBV7-9; 7 bases fit TRBD1. Germline V gene data show CDR1 as SEHNR and CDR2 as FQNEAQ (reference sequence). The ends lost 0 bases at V and 5 bases at J; junction bases unmatched: 4. This CDR3 has 14 amino acids. CDR3 DNA: TGTGCCAGCAGCTTAGCCGGGACAGCCCACGAGCAGTACTTC. It yields the protein CASSLAGTAHEQYF. Based on the CDR3 plus reference TRBV7-9 and TRBJ2-7, the full variable domain is DTGVSQNPRHKITKRGQNVTFRCDPISEHNRLYWYRQTLGQGPEFLTYFQNEAQLEKSRLLSDRFSAERPKGSFSTLEIQRTEQGDSAMYLCASSLAGTAHEQYFGPGTRLTVT.

The V call is TRBV29-1, the J call TRBJ2-2, with D perhaps matching TRBD1 (6 bases). Germline V gene sequence: CDR1 SQVTM, CDR2 ANQGSEA. V gave up 6 bases and J gave up 5 bases, with 16 bases separating them. The CDR3 has 14 amino acids. The DNA for the CDR3 is TGCAGCGTAGACCAACAGGGACGTACCGGGGAGCTGTTTTTT. It is translated as CSVDQQGRTGELFF.

There are a few counts of this clonotype. The chain joins TRBV29-1 to TRBJ1-4; tentative D call: TRBD1 (6 bases). The CDR3 contains 17 residues. Germline CDR1 SQVTM, CDR2 ANQGSEA. Trimming shortened V by 0 bases and J by 5 bases, and 19 bases separated the two germline ends. This CDR3 reads CSVEDLRKTGLNEKLFF. CDR3 nucleotide sequence: TGCAGCGTTGAAGATCTGAGGAAAACAGGGCTAAATGAAAAACTGTTTTTT.

This clonotype was seen only a few times. Since a much larger clone is just one base distant, this may be a read error. The rearrangement uses TRBV20-1 and TRBJ2-1, with D perhaps matching TRBD1 (5 bases). V was pared by 8 bases and J by 13 bases, with 15 bases between. The length of the CDR3 is 10 residues. Germline values: CDR1 DFQATT, CDR2 SNEGSKA (reference sequence). The CDR3 spells CSIGEETQFF. As DNA, the CDR3 is TGCAGTATAGGGGAAGAGACCCAGTTCTTC.

The gene calls are TRBV15 and TRBJ2-3; 10 bases align to TRBD1. Germline V CDR1 and CDR2: LNHNV, YYDKDF (reference sequence). The junction had 4 bases not matched to a gene; V was cut back by 0 bases and J by 4 bases. The length of the CDR3 is 16 residues. As DNA, the CDR3 is TGTGCCACCAGCAGAGACAGACAGGGGGCTTCAGATACGCAGTATTTT. Amino acids: CATSRDRQGASDTQYF.

The sample holds a few counts of this clonotype. The chain combines TRBV5-1 with TRBJ2-5; 9 bases line up with TRBD2. The V and J ends lost 1 base and 5 bases, in that order; junction bases with no gene match: 9. CDR3 length: 16 amino acids. Per the germline V gene, CDR1 is SGHRS and CDR2 is YFSETQ. The CDR3 reads CASSLPKASGTETQYF. In DNA, the CDR3 is TGCGCCAGCAGCTTGCCCAAAGCTAGCGGGACGGAGACCCAGTACTTC.

The chain combines TRBV20-1 with TRBJ1-4; D uncertain. Deletions cut 0 bases from V and 4 bases from J, with 9 bases between. CDR3 length: 14 residues. The germline V gene has CDR1 DFQATT and CDR2 SNEGSKA (reference sequence). As DNA, the CDR3 is TGCAGTGCTAGAGAACGAGCCCGTAATGAAAAACTGTTTTTT. The encoded protein is CSARERARNEKLFF.

V and J are TRBV7-6 and TRBJ2-3; 8 nucleotides align to TRBD1. The CDR3 contains 16 residues. Germline V gives CDR1 SGHVS, CDR2 FNYEAQ. Unmatched junction bases numbered 8, after V lost 6 bases and J lost 0 bases. The CDR3: CASRQQGVTSTDTQYF. CDR3 bases: TGTGCCAGCAGGCAACAGGGGGTTACTAGCACAGATACGCAGTATTTT. Variable domain in full (rest from reference TRBV7-6 and TRBJ2-3): GAGVSQSPRYKVTKRGQDVALRCDPISGHVSLYWYRQALGQGPEFLTYFNYEAQQDKSGLPNDRFSAERPEGSISTLTIQRTEQRDSAMYRCASRQQGVTSTDTQYFGPGTRLTVL.

V and J are TRBV7-9 and TRBJ2-1; 9 bases agree with TRBD2. The DNA end lines up better with TRBJ2-7; the J call may be wrong. The CDR3 runs to 14 residues. Germline-derived CDR1 and CDR2 are SEHNR and FQNEAQ (reference sequence). DNA for the CDR3: TGTGCCAGCAGCCCGGGGGGACTAGCTTCCGAGCAGTACTTC. It translates to CASSPGGLASEQYF.

In this sample, this clonotype turned up a few times. The chain links TRBV20-1 to TRBJ2-1; a weak D match, TRBD2 (5 bases). Germline V lookup: CDR1 DFQATT, CDR2 SNEGSKA (reference sequence). V was trimmed by 3 bases and J by 8 bases, leaving 26 bases between them. This CDR3 region has 17 residues. CDR3 nucleotides: TGCAGTGCTAGTAAGTCCTCGGGTATTCCAGGACTGGATGAGCAGTTCTTC. Residues: CSASKSSGIPGLDEQFF.

The J gene is TRBJ2-1, the V gene TRBV7-2, with 7 bases identical to TRBD2. Germline CDR1 is SGHTA and CDR2 is FQGNSA. The CDR3 runs to 13 residues. The J segment lost 8 bases and the V segment lost 2 bases, leaving 3 bases of the junction unmatched. The CDR3 DNA follows: TGTGCCAGCAGCTTATTGACTAGCTATGAGCAGTTCTTC. This encodes CASSLLTSYEQFF.

This clonotype has more than one count but fewer than ten. The chain joins TRBV28 to TRBJ1-5; D is unresolved. Germline V CDR1 and CDR2: MDHEN, SYDVKM. The length of the CDR3 is 14 residues. The ends were cut back, 2 bases at V and 5 bases at J, with 10 bases in the middle. The CDR3 is CASSLTGRYQPQHF. The CDR3 DNA sequence: TGTGCCAGCAGTTTAACCGGGAGGTATCAGCCCCAGCATTTT.

Turning to this clonotype: Mismatch with germline at one junction end may stem from a read error. The chain recombines TRBV5-1 with TRBJ2-4; 7 bases agree with TRBD2. The last part of the DNA fits TRBJ2-7 better; the J call may be wrong. The CDR3 runs 14 residues. Germline assignment: CDR1 SGHRS and CDR2 YFSETQ. The CDR3 DNA reads as TGCGCCGGCAGCCCAGCGGCGGGAGACTACGAGCAGTACTTC. Its protein is CAGSPAAGDYEQYF.

The rearrangement uses TRBV2 and TRBJ2-4, with D maybe TRBD2 (6 bases). Judging by the DNA end, TRBJ2-7 fits better; the J call may be wrong. From germline, CDR1 is SNHLY and CDR2 FYNNEI. This CDR3 comprises 16 residues. CDR3 in DNA: TGTGCCAGCAGTCTGCGGGGCAGGTGGGACTCCTACGAGCAGTACTTC. Translating gives CASSLRGRWDSYEQYF.

The rearrangement uses TRBV7-3 and TRBJ2-5; TRBD2 matches at 9 bases. Trimming removed 4 bases from V and 5 bases from J; junction bases left unmatched: 8. The CDR3 totals 15 residues. Germline values: CDR1 SGHTA, CDR2 FQGTGA. The CDR3 is CASSSIAGVMETQYF. In DNA, the CDR3 is TGTGCCAGCAGCTCAATAGCGGGAGTTATGGAGACCCAGTACTTC.

This rearrangement joins TRBV19 to TRBJ1-2, with D tentatively TRBD1 (5 bases). Germline values: CDR1 LNHDA, CDR2 SQIVND (reference sequence). The CDR3 sequence is 14 residues long. V dropped 3 bases and J dropped 5 bases, with 13 bases sitting between them. The DNA for the CDR3 is TGTGCCAGTAGTATCCAGGGCGGAGGGTATGGCTACACCTTC. Translated, it gives CASSIQGGGYGYTF.

This chain connects TRBV28 to TRBJ2-7, with D perhaps TRBD1 (6 bases). CDR3 length equals 12 residues. Germline assignment: CDR1 MDHEN and CDR2 SYDVKM. V was clipped by 8 bases and J by 3 bases, with 11 bases between them. CDR3 region: CASGQQGYEQYF. As DNA, the CDR3 is TGTGCCAGCGGCCAACAGGGCTACGAGCAGTACTTC.

V gene TRBV13 combines with J gene TRBJ2-7; possibly TRBD2 for D (6 bases). Trimming pared 5 bases from V and 1 base from J, leaving 9 bases between. The CDR3 totals 13 residues. Per the germline V gene, CDR1 is PRHDT and CDR2 is FYEKMQ (reference sequence). As DNA, the CDR3 is TGTGCCAGCAGCGGGAGGCCTTCCTACGAGCAGTACTTC. Amino acid sequence: CASSGRPSYEQYF.

V is TRBV20-1 and J is TRBJ2-7; unclear D gene. The CDR3 sequence is 12 residues long. Trimming left V 3 bases short and J 5 bases short, with 11 bases between. Germline loops: CDR1 DFQATT, CDR2 SNEGSKA (reference sequence). The CDR3 sequence is CSASPSADEQYF. The CDR3 DNA sequence: TGCAGTGCTAGTCCCAGCGCCGACGAGCAGTACTTC.

This chain uses TRBV28 with TRBJ2-7; TRBD1 aligns across 10 bases. The germline CDR1 and CDR2 sequences are MDHEN and SYDVKM. V shed 6 bases and J 2 bases; nucleotides not matched to a gene: 10. This CDR3 is 16 amino acids long. CDR3 nucleotide sequence: TGTGCCAGCAGGTTCCAAACCGGGACAGGGGCCTACGAGCAGTACTTC. Protein: CASRFQTGTGAYEQYF. The full variable domain, in which reference TRBV28 and TRBJ2-7 provide the parts outside the CDR3, is DVKVTQSSRYLVKRTGEKVFLECVQDMDHENMFWYRQDPGLGLRLIYFSYDVKMKEKGDIPEGYSVSREKKERFSLILESASTNQTSMYLCASRFQTGTGAYEQYFGPGTRLTVT.

The CDR3 bases are TGCAGTGCTGCCCCAGTGGCGCCTAGGACAGATACGCAGTATTTT. Protein sequence: CSAAPVAPRTDTQYF. The gene calls are TRBV20-1 and TRBJ2-3; D is unresolved. With 5 bases removed from V and 3 bases from J, the gap between germline ends came to 18 bases. This CDR3 is 15 amino acids long. Germline assignment: CDR1 DFQATT and CDR2 SNEGSKA (reference sequence).

The chain has TRBV6-2 or TRBV6-3 and TRBJ2-1; D not resolved. The CDR3 length is 12 residues. V lost 5 bases and J 11 bases, leaving 13 bases between the germline ends. Germline V gene lookup returns CDR1 MNHEY and CDR2 SVGEGT. This chain's CDR3 is CASSPSSVKQFF. The CDR3 nucleotides are TGTGCCAGCAGTCCGTCTTCCGTGAAGCAGTTCTTC.

A remark on this clonotype: Sequence at one end of the junction differs from germline and may be a read error. The V gene is TRBV14, the J gene TRBJ2-3; D may be TRBD1 (6 bases). Germline V gives CDR1 SGHDN, CDR2 FVKESK. The CDR3 has 15 residues. The CDR3 DNA reads TGTGCCGGCAGCCAATACAGGACAGAGACAGATACGCAGTATTTT. Its protein product is CAGSQYRTETDTQYF.

This clonotype has more than one count but fewer than ten. V and J are TRBV29-1 and TRBJ2-7, with 14 bases lining up with TRBD2. The end of the DNA fits TRBJ2-5 better, so the J call may be wrong. The length of the CDR3 is 13 residues. Germline CDR1 and CDR2: SQVTM and ANQGSEA. In DNA, the CDR3 is TGCAGCACCGGGACTAGCGGGAGAGAGACCCAGTACTTC. Encoded protein: CSTGTSGRETQYF.

The chain couples TRBV28 to TRBJ2-7; D is possibly TRBD1 (5 bases). Trimming removed 8 bases at V and 8 bases at J, with 13 bases between. CDR3 length: 11 amino acids. Looked up from germline, CDR1 is MDHEN and CDR2 is SYDVKM. The CDR3 nucleotides are TGTGCCAGCGCTCAGGGATTCAAGCAGTACTTC. Protein product: CASAQGFKQYF.

The J gene is TRBJ2-5, the V gene TRBV5-1; 14 bases match TRBD2. Germline CDR1 and CDR2: SGHRS and YFSETQ. The CDR3 contains 17 residues. Losses at the gene ends were 0 bases for V and 11 bases for J; bases not matched to a gene: 12. CDR3 protein: CASSLGTSGRYYNEQYF. The CDR3, as DNA: TGCGCCAGCAGCTTGGGGACTAGCGGGAGGTACTACAATGAGCAGTACTTC. Based on the CDR3 plus reference TRBV5-1 and TRBJ2-5, the full variable domain is KAGVTQTPRYLIKTRGQQVTLSCSPISGHRSVSWYQQTPGQGLQFLFEYFSETQRNKGNFPGRFSGRQFSNSRSEMNVSTLELGDSALYLCASSLGTSGRYYNEQYFGPGTRLLVL.

The V and J genes are TRBV4-1 and TRBJ2-5; TRBD2 agrees at 11 bases. V was clipped by 3 bases and J by 4 bases; unmatched bases: 13. In germline, CDR1 is MGHRA, CDR2 YSYEKL. The CDR3 length is 18 residues. The CDR3 region has the DNA TGCGCCAGCAGCCAGGGGAGAGCTAGCGGGAGGTACGGAGAGACCCAGTACTTC. This translates into CASSQGRASGRYGETQYF.

The chain combines TRBV12-3 or TRBV12-4 with TRBJ2-7; 12 nucleotides match TRBD2. The CDR3 has 15 amino acids. V lost 5 bases, J lost 4 bases, and 6 bases stayed unmatched. DNA of the CDR3: TGTGCCAGCAGTCCCCCGACTAGCGGGAGATACGAGCAGTACTTC. This encodes CASSPPTSGRYEQYF.

The chain combines TRBV7-2 with TRBJ2-4; 8 bases map to TRBD1. Germline CDR1 and CDR2: SGHTA and FQGNSA. The CDR3 spans 14 residues. V shed 5 bases, J shed 9 bases, and the junction held 9 bases outside the gene matches. The CDR3 sequence is CASSLQGGEGIQYF. The CDR3, as DNA: TGTGCCAGCAGCCTACAGGGGGGAGAGGGCATTCAGTACTTC.

This chain uses TRBV18 with TRBJ2-5, with 12 bases matching TRBD2. The germline CDR1 and CDR2 sequences are KGHSH and LQKENI. The trim removed 3 bases at V and 0 bases at J, leaving 8 bases unmatched. The CDR3 covers 18 residues. CDR3 protein: CASSPRTSGAGYQETQYF. CDR3 coding DNA: TGTGCCAGCTCACCCCGGACTAGCGGGGCCGGGTACCAAGAGACCCAGTACTTC.